A selection of T cell receptor beta chains follows, all from one sample in a study of a mutant IDH1 vaccine in newly diagnosed glioma. Sequenced by immunoSEQ multiplex PCR; TCRdb stores in-frame clones only, minus some. The sample shows some 37,000 clones, around 82% of them seen only once. For these TCRs, the target antigens are not known. The sample here was PBMCs, taken from a glioma patient whose treatment included an IDH1 peptide vaccine. The source of these receptors is a man between 35 and 55 years old with glioma. CDR3s include the opening cysteine and the closing phenylalanine or tryptophan. A D gene is named only where the DNA matches it firmly. Expanded clones get a size class; other rows say once, few or many, or leave the size out.

cdr3_aa cdr3_nt j_call v_call clone_size d_call
CASSGGASGVTSTDTQYF TGCGCCAGCAGCGGCGGCGCTAGCGGAGTCACTAGCACAGATACGCAGTATTTT TRBJ2-3 TRBV5-1 NA TRBD2
CASSYSGGTGIQYF TGTGCCAGCAGTTACTCGGGTGGGACAGGCATTCAGTACTTC TRBJ2-4 TRBV6-5 once TRBD1
CASSLSWGNTEAFF TGTGCCAGCAGCCTCAGCTGGGGGAACACTGAAGCTTTCTTT TRBJ1-1 TRBV27 NA NA
CASSDNSYEQYF TGTGCCAGCAGTGACAATTCCTACGAGCAGTACTTC TRBJ2-7 TRBV6-1 NA NA
CSVEVRTETREQYF TGCAGCGTTGAAGTAAGGACAGAAACGCGGGAGCAGTACTTC TRBJ2-7 TRBV29-1 NA NA
CASSSQGFYEQYF TGCGCCAGCAGCTCACAGGGGTTCTACGAGCAGTACTTC TRBJ2-7 TRBV5-1 once TRBD1
CASSGWGSAEQFF TGTGCCAGTAGTGGGTGGGGGTCGGCTGAGCAGTTCTTC TRBJ2-1 TRBV19 NA NA
CASSVEPSGYNEQFF TGTGCCAGCAGCGTAGAACCGTCGGGCTACAATGAGCAGTTCTTC TRBJ2-1 TRBV9 NA NA
CASSMGGTGRYNEQFF TGTGCCAGTAGTATGGGGGGGACAGGGCGATACAATGAGCAGTTCTTC TRBJ2-1 TRBV19 NA TRBD1
CASNPSSSWTYEQYF TGTGCCAGCAATCCGTCCAGCAGTTGGACCTACGAGCAGTACTTC TRBJ2-7 TRBV6-1 NA NA
CASSLLGREQFF TGTGCCAGCAGCTTACTGGGTCGTGAGCAGTTCTTC TRBJ2-1 TRBV7-2 NA NA
CASSPLQVTEAFF TGTGCCAGCAGTCCCCTACAGGTTACTGAAGCTTTCTTT TRBJ1-1 TRBV27 few NA
CASSLAGGRQPQHF TGTGCCAGCAGCTTAGCGGGGGGAAGGCAGCCCCAGCATTTT TRBJ1-5 TRBV7-6 NA NA
CASERTSGGNEQFF TGTGCCAGCGAGAGGACTAGCGGGGGCAATGAGCAGTTCTTC TRBJ2-1 TRBV6-1 NA TRBD2
CATSRASVSSYEQYF TGTGCCACCAGCAGAGCTTCTGTGAGCTCCTACGAGCAGTACTTC TRBJ2-7 TRBV15 NA NA
CASSRQGGNTGELFF TGTGCCAGCAGTCGTCAAGGGGGTAACACCGGGGAGCTGTTTTTT TRBJ2-2 TRBV6-5 once NA
CASSTGQGWDYGYTF TGTGCCAGTAGCACGGGACAGGGGTGGGACTATGGCTACACCTTC TRBJ1-2 TRBV19 NA TRBD1
CASSDQGRATEAFF TGTGCCAGCAGTGATCAGGGTAGGGCCACTGAAGCTTTCTTT TRBJ1-1 TRBV2 once NA
CASSLDVLPNTEAFF TGCGCCAGCAGCTTGGACGTCTTACCCAACACTGAAGCTTTCTTT TRBJ1-1 TRBV5-1 few NA
CASGANQPQHF TGTGCCAGTGGGGCCAATCAGCCCCAGCATTTT TRBJ1-5 TRBV19 NA NA
CASSPPPRDQPQHF TGTGCCAGCAGTCCACCCCCCCGCGATCAGCCCCAGCATTTT TRBJ1-5 TRBV2 few NA
CASSERDRANYGYTF TGTGCCAGCAGTGAACGAGACAGGGCTAACTATGGCTACACCTTC TRBJ1-2 TRBV25-1 NA TRBD1
CASRLPTGGRGYTF TGTGCCAGCAGACTACCGACAGGGGGCCGTGGCTACACCTTC TRBJ1-2 TRBV6-5 NA TRBD1